Listed here are 13 T cell receptor beta chains from one sample, sequenced in a study of blood T cell repertoires in COVID-19. Method: immunoSEQ multiplex PCR; TCRdb's copy keeps in-frame clones and lacks some. The repertoire holds about 300,000 clones, with around nine tenths as singletons. The sequenced material came from peripheral blood. These receptors all stem from a man between 65 and 85 years old with acute or convalescent COVID-19.

This sequence joins TRBV18 and TRBJ2-1, with TRBD1 identical over 9 bases. The CDR3 loop spans 16 amino acids. CDR1 KGHSH and CDR2 LQKENI come from the germline V gene. The V and J ends lost 3 bases and 4 bases, in that order; junction bases with no gene match: 7. CDR3 residues: CASSPTGTGKYNEQFF. CDR3 DNA sequence: TGTGCCAGCTCACCTACCGGGACAGGGAAATACAATGAGCAGTTCTTC.

This clone was detected once. This sequence joins TRBV20-1 and TRBJ2-3, with 10 bases that match TRBD2. Germline lookup yields CDR1 DFQATT and CDR2 SNEGSKA (reference sequence). J gave up 1 base and V 3 bases, and 7 bases lay outside the gene matches. This CDR3 has 16 residues. The CDR3 loop reads CSASLSSGSRTDTQYF. CDR3 nucleotides: TGCAGTGCTAGTTTGTCTAGCGGGAGTCGCACAGATACGCAGTATTTT.

The chain is built from TRBV3-1 (or the pseudogene TRBV3-2) and TRBJ1-6; possible D gene TRBD1, 6 bases. Trimming pared 3 bases from V and 15 bases from J, leaving 12 bases between. The CDR3 runs 12 residues. Germline CDR1 reads LGHDT; CDR2 reads YNNKEL (reference sequence). The CDR3, as DNA: TGTGCCAGCAGCCACGACAGGAAACTCCTCCACTTT. Its translation: CASSHDRKLLHF.

V and J are TRBV6-5 and TRBJ1-2; no clear D. V shed 2 bases and J shed 4 bases, with 11 bases lying between them. The CDR3 totals 14 residues. Germline lookup yields CDR1 MNHEY and CDR2 SVGAGI. For the CDR3, the DNA is TGTGCCAGCAGTTACGATCAGGCGAGCTATGGCTACACCTTC. Translated: CASSYDQASYGYTF.

The chain is built from TRBV18 and TRBJ2-2; tentative D call: TRBD2 (5 bases). From germline, CDR1 is KGHSH and CDR2 LQKENI. V was shortened by 0 bases and J by 3 bases, with 11 bases between the two germline ends. This CDR3 contains 16 residues. DNA for the CDR3: TGTGCCAGCTCACCACCGGTAGCGTCGGACACCGGGGAGCTGTTTTTT. Residues: CASSPPVASDTGELFF. Together with reference TRBV18 and TRBJ2-2, the CDR3 gives the full variable domain: NAGVMQNPRHLVRRRGQEARLRCSPMKGHSHVYWYRQLPEEGLKFMVYLQKENIIDESGMPKERFSAEFPKEGPSILRIQQVVRGDSAAYFCASSPPVASDTGELFFGEGSRLTVL.

The chain carries TRBV6-2 or TRBV6-3 and TRBJ2-7; no firm D call. V gave up 7 bases and J gave up 3 bases, with 13 bases separating them. The CDR3 has 13 residues. CDR1 is MNHEY, CDR2 SVGEGT, per germline. CDR3 sequence reads: CASNYNFLYEQYF. Here the CDR3 DNA reads TGTGCCAGCAATTATAACTTTCTCTACGAGCAGTACTTC.

The V gene is TRBV7-2, the J gene TRBJ2-7; maybe TRBD1 (6 bases). The germline V gene encodes CDR1 SGHTA and CDR2 FQGNSA. Trimming removed 6 bases at V and 1 base at J, with 10 bases between. The CDR3 has 13 amino acids. In nucleotides, the CDR3 is TGTGCCAGCAGTTCTACAGGGTCCTACGAGCAGTACTTC. Amino acid sequence: CASSSTGSYEQYF.

The rearrangement uses TRBV27 and TRBJ1-5; TRBD1 is a possible D gene (5 bases). Trimming removed 2 bases at V and 1 base at J, with 9 bases between. This CDR3 region has 15 residues. Looked up from germline, CDR1 is MNHEY and CDR2 is SMNVEV (reference sequence). CDR3 amino acids: CASSLQGLSNQPQHF. The DNA of the CDR3 is TGTGCCAGCAGTTTACAGGGCCTAAGCAATCAGCCCCAGCATTTT.

A note on this clone: Other nucleotide sequences in the sample specify the same CDR3. CDR3 bases: TGTGCCAGCAGTTACAGCGGGACGGATTTCTATGGCTACACCTTC. It encodes CASSYSGTDFYGYTF. The rearrangement joins TRBV6-5 to TRBJ1-2; D possibly corresponds to TRBD1 (5 bases). V was clipped by 2 bases and J by 4 bases, with 14 bases between them. Germline V gene lookup returns CDR1 MNHEY and CDR2 SVGAGI. The CDR3 consists of 15 residues.

This chain links TRBV11-3 with TRBJ1-2; 8 bases line up with TRBD1. CDR3 length: 11 amino acids. V was pared by 6 bases and J by 10 bases, with 4 bases of the junction left unmatched. Germline V gene sequence: CDR1 SGHNT, CDR2 YENEEA. The CDR3 DNA is TGTGCCAGCAGAGGACAGGGATTCTACACCTTC. Residues: CASRGQGFYTF.

The chain uses TRBV6-5 and TRBJ1-6, with unresolved D. CDR3 length equals 14 residues. Trimming removed 2 bases from V and 7 bases from J, with 9 bases in between. Germline CDR1 and CDR2: MNHEY and SVGAGI. CDR3 nucleotides: TGTGCCAGCAGTTACAATCCCCCGAATTCACCCCTCCACTTT. Protein: CASSYNPPNSPLHF.

This rearrangement joins TRBV6-2 or TRBV6-3 to TRBJ2-3; 7 bases align to TRBD2. The CDR3 length is 14 residues. Germline V gene lookup returns CDR1 MNHEY and CDR2 SVGEGT. V was clipped by 5 bases and J by 5 bases; unmatched bases: 7. This CDR3 is CASSGGGWEDTQYF. In nucleotides, the CDR3 is TGTGCCAGCAGTGGCGGGGGTTGGGAAGATACGCAGTATTTT.

This clone was found a few times. This chain joins TRBV11-2 and TRBJ1-2; TRBD1 agrees at 9 bases. Germline lookup yields CDR1 SGHAT and CDR2 FQNNGV. The CDR3 length is 15 residues. V lost 4 bases to trimming and J lost 2 bases; unmatched junction nucleotides: 5. The CDR3 loop reads CASSYGQGWNYGYTF. In nucleotides, the CDR3 is TGTGCCAGCAGCTACGGACAGGGGTGGAACTATGGCTACACCTTC.